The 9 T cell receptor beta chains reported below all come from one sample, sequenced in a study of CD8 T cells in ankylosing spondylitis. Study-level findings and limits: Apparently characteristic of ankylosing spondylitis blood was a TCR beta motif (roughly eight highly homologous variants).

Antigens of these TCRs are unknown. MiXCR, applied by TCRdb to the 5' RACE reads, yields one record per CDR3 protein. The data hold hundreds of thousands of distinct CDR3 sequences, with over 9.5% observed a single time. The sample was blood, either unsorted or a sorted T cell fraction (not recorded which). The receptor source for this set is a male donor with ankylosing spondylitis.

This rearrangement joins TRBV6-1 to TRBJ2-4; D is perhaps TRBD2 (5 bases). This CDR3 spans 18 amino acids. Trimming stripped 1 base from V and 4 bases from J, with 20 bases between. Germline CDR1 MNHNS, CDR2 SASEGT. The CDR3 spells CASSEDPSSGGPKNIQYF. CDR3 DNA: TGTGCCAGCAGTGAAGACCCCTCCAGCGGAGGCCCTAAAAACATTCAGTACTTC.

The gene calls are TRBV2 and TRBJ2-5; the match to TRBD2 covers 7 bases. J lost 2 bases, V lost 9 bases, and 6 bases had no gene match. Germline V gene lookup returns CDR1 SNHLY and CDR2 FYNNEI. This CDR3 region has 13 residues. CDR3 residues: CARGASGQETQYF. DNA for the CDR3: TGTGCCAGAGGGGCTAGCGGACAAGAGACCCAGTACTTC.

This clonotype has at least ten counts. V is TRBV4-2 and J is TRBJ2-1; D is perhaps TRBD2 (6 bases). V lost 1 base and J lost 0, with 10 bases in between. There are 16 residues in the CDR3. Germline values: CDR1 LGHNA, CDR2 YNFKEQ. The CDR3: CASSQGAGSSYNEQFF. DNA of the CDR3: TGTGCCAGCAGCCAAGGGGCGGGAAGCTCCTACAATGAGCAGTTCTTC.

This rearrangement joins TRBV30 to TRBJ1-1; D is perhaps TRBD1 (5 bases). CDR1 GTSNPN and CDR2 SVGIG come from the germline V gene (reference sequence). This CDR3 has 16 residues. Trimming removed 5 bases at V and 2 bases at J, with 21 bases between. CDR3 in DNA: TGTGCCTGGGCCCCCGGGGGACCTGGGGGTAACACTGAAGCTTTCTTT. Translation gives CAWAPGGPGGNTEAFF.

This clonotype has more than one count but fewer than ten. The CDR3: CSATGAGGYYGYTF. The CDR3 DNA reads TGCAGTGCTACGGGGGCGGGGGGCTACTATGGCTACACCTTC. This rearrangement joins TRBV20-1 to TRBJ1-2; maybe TRBD1 (6 bases). The CDR3 has 14 amino acids. V gave up 4 bases and J gave up 3 bases, with 15 bases separating them. CDR1 and CDR2 (germline): DFQATT, SNEGSKA (reference sequence).

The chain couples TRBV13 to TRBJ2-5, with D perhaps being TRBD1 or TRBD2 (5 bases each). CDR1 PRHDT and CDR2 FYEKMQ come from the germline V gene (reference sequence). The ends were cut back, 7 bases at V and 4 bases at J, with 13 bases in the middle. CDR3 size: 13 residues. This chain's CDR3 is CASMAGAGETQYF. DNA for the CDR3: TGTGCCAGCATGGCCGGGGCTGGAGAGACCCAGTACTTC.

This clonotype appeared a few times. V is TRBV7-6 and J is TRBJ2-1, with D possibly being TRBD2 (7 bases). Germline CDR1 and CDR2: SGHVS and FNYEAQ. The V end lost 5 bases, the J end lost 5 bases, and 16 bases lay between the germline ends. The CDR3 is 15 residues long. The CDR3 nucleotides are TGTGCCAGCAGCACGACGAAGGGGGGGAACAATGAGCAGTTCTTC. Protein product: CASSTTKGGNNEQFF.

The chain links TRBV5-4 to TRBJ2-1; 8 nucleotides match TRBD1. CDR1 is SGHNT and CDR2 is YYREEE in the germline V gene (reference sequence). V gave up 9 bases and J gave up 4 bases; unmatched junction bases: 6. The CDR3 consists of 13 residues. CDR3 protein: CAIQGAPYNEQFF. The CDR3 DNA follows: TGTGCCATCCAGGGGGCTCCTTACAATGAGCAGTTCTTC.

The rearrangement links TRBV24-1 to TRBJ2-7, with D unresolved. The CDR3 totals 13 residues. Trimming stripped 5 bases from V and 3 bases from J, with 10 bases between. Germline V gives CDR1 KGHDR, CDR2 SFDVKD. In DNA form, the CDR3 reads TGTGCCACCAGTGGTTACCCTCTCTACGAGCAGTACTTC. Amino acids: CATSGYPLYEQYF.